This section outlines one T cell receptor beta chain sequence together with its context. This clonotype appeared a few times. Its antigen target is currently unknown. Base qualities are missing; no much larger clone stands one base away. The data were taken from a study of CD8+CD57+ T cells in acquired aplastic anemia (dated 2018 in TCRdb). Regarding the study in general: DNA extracted from sorted CD4+ and CD8+ cells had a mean of approximately 3.3 ug, with a range of about 0.18 to 27.4 ug. Mean read counts for healthy donor samples were 9 million to 10.8 million for CD4+ cells and some 12 million for CD8+ cells. General findings and caveats noted by the study authors: Around 30 CD8+ CDR3 sequences were found to be shared between patients and controls, but these sequences appeared to be highly expressed in patients and within the immunodominant clones of the patients. CD8+ Simpson's diversity did not differ significantly between patients and healthy controls (P=0.060).

In the study, sorted CD4+ and CD8+ blood T cells from patients with severe aplastic anemia and from healthy subjects underwent deep sequencing of TCR repertoires. Ficoll-Paque density gradient centrifugation was used to isolate peripheral blood mononuclear cells. Before DNA extraction, CD4+ and CD8+ T cells were sorted with FACS or magnetic beads. Genomic DNA was used as template for profiling of TCR beta VDJ combinations and CDR3 sequences. TCR repertoire sequencing was run on an Illumina HiSeq 2000. Per the authors' processing: Repertoires were assessed using TRBV/TRBJ rearrangement plots, CDR3 size and DJ length profiles, and Simpson's diversity index. The most abundant DNA sequence in the deep sequencing data was defined as the immunodominant clone. CDR3 amino acid sequences were screened for sharing across subjects and compared with published repertoires and the VDJdb database. The public sequencing data were trimmed at Q25 with fastp and processed into clonotypes with MiXCR by TCRdb, which kept only in-frame beta chains. Every CDR3 protein is listed once, alongside the most common genes and DNA of its rows. The V and J calls here are based on TCRdb, not the publication. In this sample the table shows around 170,000 distinct CDR3 sequences, less than 55% of which occur a single time. The ten largest clones take up 2.5% to 3.5% of the sample.

Deletion took 1 base off V and 4 bases off J, with a span of 7 bases between the germline ends. Via the germline V gene (reference sequence), CDR1 is SEHNR and CDR2 FQNEAQ. Taken from cysteine to phenylalanine, the CDR3 has 13 residues. Only the CDR3 DNA stays, 39 bases, in frame from base 1. The source material was sorted CD4+, CD8+, or CD8+CD57+ T cells (not recorded which) from PBMCs. The receptor's source is a human donor in good health. The sequence links TRBV7-9 to TRBJ1-1, with an unclear D gene assignment. The DNA sequence is as follows: TGTGCCAGCAGCTTAGGTGGGAGCACTGAAGCTTTCTTT. The encoded protein is CASSLGGSTEAFF. Reference TRBV7-9 and TRBJ1-1 genes cover what lies past the CDR3, so the full variable domain is DTGVSQNPRHKITKRGQNVTFRCDPISEHNRLYWYRQTLGQGPEFLTYFQNEAQLEKSRLLSDRFSAERPKGSFSTLEIQRTEQGDSAMYLCASSLGGSTEAFFGQGTRLTVV.